This TCR beta chain is drawn from a study of regulatory T cells in long-lasting Graves disease. This CDR3 has 15 residues. V gave up 1 base and J gave up 0 bases, with 10 bases separating them. CDR1 is SEHNR, CDR2 FQNEAQ, per germline (reference sequence). The sample holds many counts of this clonotype. Time point: newly diagnosed GD, antithyroid drugs for less than 3 months. Making the TCR library involved RNA that had been extracted from PBMCs. CDR3 regions were amplified by Arm-PCR using iRepertoire HTBI primers to build TCR beta libraries. One entry per CDR3 protein results from TCRdb running MiXCR on the multiplex PCR reads. This repertoire shows roughly 560,000 distinct CDR3 sequences, about 16% found once; its top ten account for 25%. Another study also made use of these data, one on T cells in Graves' hyperthyroidism and ophthalmopathy.

This sample comprised peripheral blood mononuclear cells (PBMCs), obtained at new diagnosis, from a patient treated with antithyroid drugs. The rearrangement links TRBV7-9 to TRBJ2-7; D not resolved. This sequence originates from a woman aged 40-60 years with Graves disease. CDR3 in DNA: TGTGCCAGCAGCTTAGTGCCGGCGAGCTCCTACGAGCAGTACTTC. It translates to CASSLVPASSYEQYF. Looking up the rest from reference TRBV7-9 and TRBJ2-7 gives the full variable domain: DTGVSQNPRHKITKRGQNVTFRCDPISEHNRLYWYRQTLGQGPEFLTYFQNEAQLEKSRLLSDRFSAERPKGSFSTLEIQRTEQGDSAMYLCASSLVPASSYEQYFGPGTRLTVT.